This T cell receptor (beta chain) comes out of a study of T cell repertoires in cytomegalovirus infection (dated by TCRdb to 2018 to 2020). Regarding the research as a whole: Donor HLA type was relevant to the analysis, because carriage of CMV infection together with the matching HLA type was indicated by public TCR beta signatures.

Including the terminal cysteine and phenylalanine, the CDR3 comprises 10 residues. CDR3 DNA is the only sequence kept; it has 30 bases, read in frame from the first base. Deletion took 8 bases off V and 3 bases off J, with a span of 5 bases between the germline ends. The germline V gene supplies CDR1 MNHNS and CDR2 SASEGT. Points the paper makes about the study in general: In the ex vivo response, HLA-C-restricted CMV-specific TCR beta clonotypes were dominant, and in two of eight donors the single most frequent clonotype came from this HLA-C-restricted group. In both this cohort and an independent cohort of over 350 donors, the cumulative frequency of public TCR beta family members distinguished carriers of CMV infection plus the relevant HLA type.

Many counts were recorded for this clonotype. No cognate antigen has been identified for it. No quality values exist for individual bases; no much larger clone is one base distant. For sequencing, an Illumina HiSeq 1500 was employed. TCRdb took the public reads, trimmed them with fastp at Q25, ran MiXCR for clone calling and kept in-frame beta chains. Entries are consolidated by CDR3 protein sequence, retaining the most common genes and DNA. The sample yields roughly 760,000 distinct CDR3 sequences; approximately 40% were counted once. The top ten hold 2.5% to 3.5% of the sample. The receptor chain draws on TRBV6-1 and TRBJ2-7, with the D gene not clear enough to name. Sequencing was carried out using PBMCs. The sequence came from a human donor in good health (CMV status not recorded). Some clones in this sample may be carry-over from other donors' samples. The bases are TGTGCCAGCGGGGACTACGAGCAGTACTTC. Translated, this gives CASGDYEQYF.